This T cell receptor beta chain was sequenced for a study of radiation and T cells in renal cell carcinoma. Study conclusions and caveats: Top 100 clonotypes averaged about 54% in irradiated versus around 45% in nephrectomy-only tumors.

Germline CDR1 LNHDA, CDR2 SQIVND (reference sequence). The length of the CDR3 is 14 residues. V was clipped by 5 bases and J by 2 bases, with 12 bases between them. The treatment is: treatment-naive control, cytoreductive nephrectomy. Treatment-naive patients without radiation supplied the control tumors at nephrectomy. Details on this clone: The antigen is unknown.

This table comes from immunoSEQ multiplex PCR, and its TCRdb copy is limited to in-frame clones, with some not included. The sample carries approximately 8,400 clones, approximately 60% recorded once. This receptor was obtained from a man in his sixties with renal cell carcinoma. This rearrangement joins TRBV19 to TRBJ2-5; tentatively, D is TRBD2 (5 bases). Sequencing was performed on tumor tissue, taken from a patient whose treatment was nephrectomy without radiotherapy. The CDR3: CASSPTPGQETQYF. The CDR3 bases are TGTGCCAGTAGTCCCACGCCGGGACAAGAGACCCAGTACTTC.